These 3 T cell receptor beta chains were all obtained from the same sample, sequenced in a study of cytomegalovirus exposure and HLA in healthy donors. It was with 60 Vbeta and 13 Jbeta primers that the PCR ran. Libraries were prepared by immunoSEQ multiplex PCR; TCRdb keeps only in-frame clonotypes and omits some of them. Counted here are under 200,000 clones, approximately 81% occurring once; the ten biggest clones make up roughly 1.9%. Sequencing was carried out using PBMCs. The receptors shown here come from a man between 18 and 29 years old in good health and CMV-seronegative.

The chain is built from TRBV6-4 and TRBJ1-6; 12 nucleotides line up with TRBD1. The CDR3 sequence is 15 residues long. V lost 0 bases, J lost 9 bases, and 0 bases stayed unmatched. CDR1 is MRHNA, CDR2 SNTAGT, per germline. This chain's CDR3 is CASSDSGQGASPLHF. The CDR3 bases are TGTGCCAGCAGTGACTCGGGACAGGGGGCTTCACCCCTCCACTTT.

This sequence joins TRBV4-2 and TRBJ1-4, with a possible D match to TRBD1 (5 bases). Germline CDR1 and CDR2: LGHNA and YNFKEQ. The length of the CDR3 is 16 residues. Between the trimmed V and J ends, which lost 1 base and 5 bases, there was a span of 14 bases. The CDR3 reads CASSQARGRGNEKLFF. Written as DNA, the CDR3 is TGTGCCAGCAGCCAAGCGAGGGGTCGGGGGAATGAAAAACTGTTTTTT.

This chain connects TRBV5-1 to TRBJ1-5; 7 bases are a match to TRBD1. Germline CDR1 and CDR2: SGHRS and YFSETQ. The CDR3 spans 15 residues. V was pared by 5 bases and J by 1 base, with 6 bases of the junction left unmatched. The CDR3 region is CASRPGTASNQPQHF. CDR3 in DNA: TGCGCCAGCAGACCCGGGACAGCGAGCAATCAGCCCCAGCATTTT.